This TCR beta chain was sequenced for a study of shared clonotypes between healthy human individuals. Background on the study: The plates for each donor numbered three CD4 naive, three CD4 memory, two CD8 naive and one CD8 memory. Findings and caveats of the study: Researchers found naive subsets generally carried larger estimated richness than memory subsets.

Germline V gene data show CDR1 as SGHTS and CDR2 as YDEGEE. CDR3 length: 16 amino acids. V was clipped by 4 bases and J by 0 bases, with 14 bases between them. In regard to this clone: Its antigen is unknown.

Several immunoSEQ plates held equal portions of the genomic DNA taken from each subset. The assay was immunoSEQ multiplex PCR, and TCRdb's table has in-frame clones only and misses some. The sample has hundreds of thousands of clones; around four fifths are singletons. The rearrangement links TRBV5-8 to TRBJ1-5; D gene ambiguous. The specimen was memory CD4+ T cells sorted from blood. The subset is: CD45RA-negative fraction. This sequence originates from a woman aged 25 to 39 in good health. The CDR3, as DNA: TGTGCCAGCAGCGTACGCGGATATTATAGCAATCAGCCCCAGCATTTT. Translated: CASSVRGYYSNQPQHF.